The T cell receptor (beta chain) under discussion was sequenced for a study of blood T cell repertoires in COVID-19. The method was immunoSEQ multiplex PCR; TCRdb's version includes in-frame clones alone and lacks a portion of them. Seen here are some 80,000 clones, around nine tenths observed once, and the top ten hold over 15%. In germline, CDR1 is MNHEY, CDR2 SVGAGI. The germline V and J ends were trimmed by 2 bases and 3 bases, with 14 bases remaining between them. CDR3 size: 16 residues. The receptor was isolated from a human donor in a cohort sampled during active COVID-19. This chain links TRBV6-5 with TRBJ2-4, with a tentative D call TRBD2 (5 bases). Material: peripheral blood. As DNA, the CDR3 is TGTGCCAGCAGTTACGGTCCGGGGAATATCAAAAACATTCAGTACTTC. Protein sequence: CASSYGPGNIKNIQYF.